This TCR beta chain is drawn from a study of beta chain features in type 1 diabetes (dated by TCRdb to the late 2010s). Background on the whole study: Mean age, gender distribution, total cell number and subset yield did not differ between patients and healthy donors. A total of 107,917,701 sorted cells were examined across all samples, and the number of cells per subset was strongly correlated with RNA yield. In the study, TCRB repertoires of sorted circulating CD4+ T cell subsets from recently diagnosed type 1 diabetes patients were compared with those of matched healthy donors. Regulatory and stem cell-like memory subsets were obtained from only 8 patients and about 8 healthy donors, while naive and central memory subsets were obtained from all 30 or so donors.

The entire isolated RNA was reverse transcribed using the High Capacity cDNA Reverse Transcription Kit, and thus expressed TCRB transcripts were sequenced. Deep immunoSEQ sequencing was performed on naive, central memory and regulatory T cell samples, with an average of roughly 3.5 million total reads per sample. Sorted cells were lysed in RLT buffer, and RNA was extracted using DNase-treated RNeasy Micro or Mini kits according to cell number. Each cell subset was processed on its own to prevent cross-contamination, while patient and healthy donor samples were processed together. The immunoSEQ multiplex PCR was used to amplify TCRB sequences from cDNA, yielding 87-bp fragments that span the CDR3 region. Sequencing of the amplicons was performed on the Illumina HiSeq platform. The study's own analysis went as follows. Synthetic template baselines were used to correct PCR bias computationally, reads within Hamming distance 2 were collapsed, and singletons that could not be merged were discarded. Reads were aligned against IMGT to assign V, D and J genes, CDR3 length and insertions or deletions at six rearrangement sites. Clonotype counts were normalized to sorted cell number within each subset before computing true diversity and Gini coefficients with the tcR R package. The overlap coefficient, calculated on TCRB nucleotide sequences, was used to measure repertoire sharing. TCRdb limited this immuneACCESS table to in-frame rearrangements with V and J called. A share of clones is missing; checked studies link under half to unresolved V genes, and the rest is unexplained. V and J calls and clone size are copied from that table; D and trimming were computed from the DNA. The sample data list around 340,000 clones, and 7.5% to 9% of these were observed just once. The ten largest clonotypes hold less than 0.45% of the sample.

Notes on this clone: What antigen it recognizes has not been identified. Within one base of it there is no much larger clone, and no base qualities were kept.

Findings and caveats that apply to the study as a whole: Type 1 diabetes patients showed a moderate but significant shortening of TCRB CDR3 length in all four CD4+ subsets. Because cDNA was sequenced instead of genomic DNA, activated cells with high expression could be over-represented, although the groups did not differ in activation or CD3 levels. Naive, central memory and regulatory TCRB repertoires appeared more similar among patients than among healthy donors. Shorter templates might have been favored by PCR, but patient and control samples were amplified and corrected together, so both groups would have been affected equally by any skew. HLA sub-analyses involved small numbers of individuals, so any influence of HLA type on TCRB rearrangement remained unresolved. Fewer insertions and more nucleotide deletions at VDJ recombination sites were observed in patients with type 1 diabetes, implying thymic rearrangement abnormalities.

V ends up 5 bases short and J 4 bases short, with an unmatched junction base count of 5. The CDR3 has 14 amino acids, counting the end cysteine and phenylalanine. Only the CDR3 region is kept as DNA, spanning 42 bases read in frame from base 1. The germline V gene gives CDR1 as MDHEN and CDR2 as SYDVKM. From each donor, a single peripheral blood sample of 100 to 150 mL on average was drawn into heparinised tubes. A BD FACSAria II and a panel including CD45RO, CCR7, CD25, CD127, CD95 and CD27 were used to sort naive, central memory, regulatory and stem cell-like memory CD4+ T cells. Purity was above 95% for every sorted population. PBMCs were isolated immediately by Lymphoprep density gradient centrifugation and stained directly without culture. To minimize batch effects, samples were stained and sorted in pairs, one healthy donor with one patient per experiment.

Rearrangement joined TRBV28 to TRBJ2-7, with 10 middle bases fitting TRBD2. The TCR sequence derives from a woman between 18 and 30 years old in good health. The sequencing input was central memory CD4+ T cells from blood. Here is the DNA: TGTGCCAGCAGTCGGACTAGCGGAACTTACGAGCAGTACTTC. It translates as CASSRTSGTYEQYF.